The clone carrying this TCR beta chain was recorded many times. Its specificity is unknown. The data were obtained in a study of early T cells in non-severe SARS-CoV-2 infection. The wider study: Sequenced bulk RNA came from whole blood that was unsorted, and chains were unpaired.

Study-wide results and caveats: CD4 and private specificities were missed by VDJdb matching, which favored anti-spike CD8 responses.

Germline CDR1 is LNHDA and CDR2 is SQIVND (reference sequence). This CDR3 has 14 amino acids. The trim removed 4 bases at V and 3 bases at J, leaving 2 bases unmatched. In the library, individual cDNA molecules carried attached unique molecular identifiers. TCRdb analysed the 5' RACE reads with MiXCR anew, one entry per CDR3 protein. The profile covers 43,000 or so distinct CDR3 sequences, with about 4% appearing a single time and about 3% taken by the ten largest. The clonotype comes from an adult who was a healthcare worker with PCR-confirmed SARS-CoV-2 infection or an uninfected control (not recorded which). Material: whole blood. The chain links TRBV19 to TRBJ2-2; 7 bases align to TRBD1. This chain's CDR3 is CASSRQGDTGELFF. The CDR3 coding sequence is TGTGCCAGTAGTAGACAGGGCGACACCGGGGAGCTGTTTTTT.